One and the same sample provided the 10 T cell receptor beta chains below, sequenced in a study of cytomegalovirus exposure and HLA in healthy donors. 13 Jbeta primers and 60 Vbeta primers were used for the PCR. Assay used: immunoSEQ multiplex PCR; TCRdb lists only in-frame clones, some missing. Of 100,000 to 120,000 clones listed, roughly four fifths were seen once; the top ten hold approximately 1.3%. The specimen sequenced was PBMCs. The receptors come from a woman aged 30 to 39 in good health and CMV-seronegative.

The gene calls are TRBV30 and TRBJ2-1; D remains ambiguous. The germline V gene has CDR1 GTSNPN and CDR2 SVGIG (reference sequence). The CDR3 sequence is 15 residues long. The germline V and J ends were trimmed by 2 bases and 2 bases, with 13 bases remaining between them. In DNA, the CDR3 is TGTGCCTGGAGTACCCTGTCCGGTGCCTACAATGAGCAGTTCTTC. Amino acid sequence: CAWSTLSGAYNEQFF.

The J gene is TRBJ1-6, the V gene TRBV27; unclear D gene. Germline loops: CDR1 MNHEY, CDR2 SMNVEV (reference sequence). The CDR3 has 14 residues. Between the trimmed V and J ends, which lost 5 bases and 10 bases, there was a span of 15 bases. The CDR3 DNA reads as TGTGCCAGCAGTCAGCGAAGCTCTCGGTCACCCCTCCACTTT. It specifies CASSQRSSRSPLHF.

Written as DNA, the CDR3 is TGTGCCTGGATACCCACTTATTTCTATGGCTACACCTTC. Its protein is CAWIPTYFYGYTF. The chain employs TRBV30 and TRBJ1-2; unclear D gene. This CDR3 spans 13 amino acids. Germline V gives CDR1 GTSNPN, CDR2 SVGIG (reference sequence). Trimming removed 4 bases from V and 4 bases from J, with 13 bases in between.

The chain links TRBV6-5 to TRBJ1-1; D unresolved. The length of the CDR3 is 11 residues. Germline V gene lookup returns CDR1 MNHEY and CDR2 SVGAGI. Trimming stripped 6 bases from V and 4 bases from J, with 6 bases between. The DNA for the CDR3 is TGTGCCAGCAGGCGCGGCACTGAAGCTTTCTTT. It yields the protein CASRRGTEAFF.

This chain connects TRBV7-9 to TRBJ1-1, with a weak D call TRBD1 (6 bases). V was trimmed by 8 bases and J by 5 bases, leaving 15 bases between them. Germline assignment: CDR1 SEHNR and CDR2 FQNEAQ (reference sequence). This CDR3 contains 13 residues. CDR3 nucleotides: TGTGCCAGCGTGGGGGCCCTGGGAACTGAAGCTTTCTTT. Translated, it gives CASVGALGTEAFF.

The chain joins TRBV4-2 to TRBJ1-5; unclear D gene. This CDR3 spans 16 amino acids. With 0 bases removed from V and 3 bases from J, the gap between germline ends came to 12 bases. Looked up from germline, CDR1 is LGHNA and CDR2 is YNFKEQ. CDR3 protein: CASSQEVAIINQPQHF. DNA for the CDR3: TGTGCCAGCAGCCAAGAGGTAGCAATTATCAATCAGCCCCAGCATTTT.

This clone showed up just a few times. The gene calls are TRBV15 and TRBJ2-3, with a weak D call TRBD1 (5 bases). Germline V gives CDR1 LNHNV, CDR2 YYDKDF (reference sequence). V was cut by 0 bases and J by 2 bases, with 12 bases left in between. The CDR3 loop spans 16 amino acids. The CDR3 coding sequence is TGTGCCACCAGCAGAGAATTGACAGCCGCCACAGATACGCAGTATTTT. It yields the protein CATSRELTAATDTQYF.

The J gene is TRBJ2-7, the V gene TRBV30; TRBD1 is a possible D gene (5 bases). V was pared by 5 bases and J by 0 bases, with 5 bases between. The length of the CDR3 is 11 residues. CDR1 and CDR2 from the germline V gene are GTSNPN and SVGIG (reference sequence). CDR3 DNA sequence: TGTGCCTGGGACAGCTCCTACGAGCAGTACTTC. Translation: CAWDSSYEQYF.

The rearrangement uses TRBV28 and TRBJ2-7; D remains ambiguous. CDR3 size: 11 residues. The V end was cut by 1 base, the J end by 6 bases, with 4 bases between. Germline V gene sequence: CDR1 MDHEN, CDR2 SYDVKM. CDR3 coding DNA: TGTGCCAGCAGTTTATCGAGCGAGCAGTACTTC. As protein: CASSLSSEQYF.

This clone has more than one count but fewer than ten. The chain recombines TRBV11-2 with TRBJ2-1; the match to TRBD2 covers 12 bases. From germline, CDR1 is SGHAT and CDR2 FQNNGV. CDR3 length: 16 amino acids. V shed 4 bases, J shed 5 bases, and the junction held 6 bases outside the gene matches. The CDR3 here is CASSSRLAGVDNEQFF. The DNA of the CDR3 is TGTGCCAGCAGCTCCCGACTAGCGGGAGTGGACAATGAGCAGTTCTTC.